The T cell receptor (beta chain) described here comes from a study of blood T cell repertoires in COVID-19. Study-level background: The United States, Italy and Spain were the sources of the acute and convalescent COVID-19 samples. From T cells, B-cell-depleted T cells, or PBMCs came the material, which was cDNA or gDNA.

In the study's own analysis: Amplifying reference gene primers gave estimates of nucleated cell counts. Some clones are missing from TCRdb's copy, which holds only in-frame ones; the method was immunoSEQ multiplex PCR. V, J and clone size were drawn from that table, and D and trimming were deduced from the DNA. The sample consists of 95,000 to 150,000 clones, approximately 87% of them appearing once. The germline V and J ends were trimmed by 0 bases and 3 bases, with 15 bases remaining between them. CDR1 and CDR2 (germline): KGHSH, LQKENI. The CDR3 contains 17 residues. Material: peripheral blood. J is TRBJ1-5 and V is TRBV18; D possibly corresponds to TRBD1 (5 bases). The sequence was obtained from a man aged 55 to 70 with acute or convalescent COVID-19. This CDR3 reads CASSPPGIGGSNQPQHF. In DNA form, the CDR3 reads TGTGCCAGCTCACCACCGGGTATCGGGGGATCCAATCAGCCCCAGCATTTT.